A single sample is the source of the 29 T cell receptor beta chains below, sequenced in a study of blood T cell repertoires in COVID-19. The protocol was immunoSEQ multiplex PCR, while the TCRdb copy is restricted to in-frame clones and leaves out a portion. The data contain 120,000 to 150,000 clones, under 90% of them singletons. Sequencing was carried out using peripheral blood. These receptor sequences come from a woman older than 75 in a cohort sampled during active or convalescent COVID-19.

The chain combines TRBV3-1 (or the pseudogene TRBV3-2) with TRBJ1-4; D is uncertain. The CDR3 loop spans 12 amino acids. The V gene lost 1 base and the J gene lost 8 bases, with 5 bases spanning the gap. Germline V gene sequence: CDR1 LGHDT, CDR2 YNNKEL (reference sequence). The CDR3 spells CASSQGREKLFF. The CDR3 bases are TGTGCCAGCAGCCAAGGCCGGGAAAAACTGTTTTTT.

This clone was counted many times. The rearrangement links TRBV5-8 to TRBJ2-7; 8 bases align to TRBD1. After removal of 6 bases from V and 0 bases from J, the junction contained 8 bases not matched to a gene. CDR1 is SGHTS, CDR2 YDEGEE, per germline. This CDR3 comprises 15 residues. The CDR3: CASIDRTGNSYEQYF. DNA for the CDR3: TGTGCCAGCATCGATCGGACAGGGAACTCCTACGAGCAGTACTTC.

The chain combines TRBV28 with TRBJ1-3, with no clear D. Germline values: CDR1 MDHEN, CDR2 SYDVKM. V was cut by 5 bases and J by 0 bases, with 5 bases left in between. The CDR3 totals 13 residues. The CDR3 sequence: CASSIISGNTIYF. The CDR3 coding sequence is TGTGCCAGCAGTATTATCTCTGGAAACACCATATATTTT.

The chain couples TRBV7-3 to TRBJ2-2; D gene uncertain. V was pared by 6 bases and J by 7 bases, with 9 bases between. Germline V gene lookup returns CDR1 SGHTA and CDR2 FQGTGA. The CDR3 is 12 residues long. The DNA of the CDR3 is TGTGCCAGCAGGATACCGGGCGGGGAGCTGTTTTTT. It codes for CASRIPGGELFF.

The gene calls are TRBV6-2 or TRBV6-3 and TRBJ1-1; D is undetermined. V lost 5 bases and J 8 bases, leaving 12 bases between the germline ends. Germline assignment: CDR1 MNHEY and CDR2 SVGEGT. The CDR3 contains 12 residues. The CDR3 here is CASSTLLLEAFF. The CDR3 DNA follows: TGTGCCAGCAGTACCCTTTTACTCGAAGCTTTCTTT.

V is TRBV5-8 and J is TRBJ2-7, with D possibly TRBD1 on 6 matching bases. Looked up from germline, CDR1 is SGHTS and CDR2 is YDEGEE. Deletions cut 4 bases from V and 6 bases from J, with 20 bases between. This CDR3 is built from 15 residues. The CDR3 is CASSVTFLRGSEQYV. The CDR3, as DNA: TGTGCCAGCAGCGTGACTTTCCTCAGGGGTAGCGAGCAGTACGTC.

DNA for the CDR3: TGTGCCAGCAGCTTGTTGGCTAGCGGGGGGGCTTGGAACACCGGGGAGCTGTTTTTT. It yields the protein CASSLLASGGAWNTGELFF. The chain employs TRBV5-6 and TRBJ2-2, with 12 bases lining up with TRBD2. CDR1 is SGHDT, CDR2 YYEEEE, per germline. The CDR3 sequence is 19 residues long. With V trimmed by 1 base and J by 1 base, 8 bases remained unmatched.

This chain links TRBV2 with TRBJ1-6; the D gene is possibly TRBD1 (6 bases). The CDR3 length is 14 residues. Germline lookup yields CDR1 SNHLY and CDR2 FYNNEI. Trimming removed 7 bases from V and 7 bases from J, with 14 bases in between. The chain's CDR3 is CASKETTGNSPLHF. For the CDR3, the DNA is TGTGCCAGCAAAGAGACGACAGGAAATTCACCCCTCCACTTT.

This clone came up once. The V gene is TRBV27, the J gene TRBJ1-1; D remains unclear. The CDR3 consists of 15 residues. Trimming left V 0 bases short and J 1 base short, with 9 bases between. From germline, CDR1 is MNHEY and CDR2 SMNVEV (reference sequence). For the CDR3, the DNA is TGTGCCAGCAGTTTATCTGGGAGGGCGAACACTGAAGCTTTCTTT. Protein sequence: CASSLSGRANTEAFF.

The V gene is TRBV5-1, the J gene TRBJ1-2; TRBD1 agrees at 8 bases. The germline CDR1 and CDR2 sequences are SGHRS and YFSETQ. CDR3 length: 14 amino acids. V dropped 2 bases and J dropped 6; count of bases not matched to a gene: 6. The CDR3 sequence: CASSFIQGVDGYTF. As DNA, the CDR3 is TGCGCCAGCAGCTTTATACAGGGGGTGGATGGCTACACCTTC.

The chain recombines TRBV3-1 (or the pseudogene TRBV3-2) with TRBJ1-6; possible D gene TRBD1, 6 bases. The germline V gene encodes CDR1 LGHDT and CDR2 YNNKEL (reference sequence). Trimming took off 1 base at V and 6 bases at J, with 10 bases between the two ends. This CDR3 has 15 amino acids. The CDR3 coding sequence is TGTGCCAGCAGCCAAGGGGGGCGAGGTAATTCACCCCTCCACTTT. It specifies CASSQGGRGNSPLHF.

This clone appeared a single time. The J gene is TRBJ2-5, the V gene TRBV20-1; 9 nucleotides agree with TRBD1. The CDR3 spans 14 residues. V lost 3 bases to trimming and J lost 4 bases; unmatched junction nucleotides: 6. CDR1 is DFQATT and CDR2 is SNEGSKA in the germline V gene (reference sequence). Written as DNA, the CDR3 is TGCAGTGCTAGTCCGCCGGGACAGGGAGAGACCCAGTACTTC. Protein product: CSASPPGQGETQYF.

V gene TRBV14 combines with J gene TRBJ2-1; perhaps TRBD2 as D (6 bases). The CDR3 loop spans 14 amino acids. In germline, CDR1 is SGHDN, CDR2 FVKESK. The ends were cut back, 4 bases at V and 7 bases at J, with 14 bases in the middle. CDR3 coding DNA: TGTGCCAGCAGCCCTTTGGGAGGTAGGAATGAGCAGTTCTTC. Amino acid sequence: CASSPLGGRNEQFF.

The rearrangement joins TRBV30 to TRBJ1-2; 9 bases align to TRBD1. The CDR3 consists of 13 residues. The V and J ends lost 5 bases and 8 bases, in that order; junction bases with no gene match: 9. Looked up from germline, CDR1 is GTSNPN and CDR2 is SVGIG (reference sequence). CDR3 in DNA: TGTGCCTGGCGTATAACAGGGGGCTTAGGCTACACCTTC. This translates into CAWRITGGLGYTF.

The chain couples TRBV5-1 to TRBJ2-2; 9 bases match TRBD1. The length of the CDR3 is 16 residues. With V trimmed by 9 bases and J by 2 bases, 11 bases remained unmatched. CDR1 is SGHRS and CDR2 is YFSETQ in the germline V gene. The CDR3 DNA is TGCGCCACCACCCACCGGACAGGGGCCAACACCGGGGAGCTGTTTTTT. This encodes CATTHRTGANTGELFF.

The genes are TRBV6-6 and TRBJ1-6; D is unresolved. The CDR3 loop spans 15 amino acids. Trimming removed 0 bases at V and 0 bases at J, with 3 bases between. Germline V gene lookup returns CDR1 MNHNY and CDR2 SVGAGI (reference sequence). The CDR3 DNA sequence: TGTGCCAGCAGTTACTCGAGCTCCTATAATTCACCCCTCCACTTT. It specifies CASSYSSSYNSPLHF.

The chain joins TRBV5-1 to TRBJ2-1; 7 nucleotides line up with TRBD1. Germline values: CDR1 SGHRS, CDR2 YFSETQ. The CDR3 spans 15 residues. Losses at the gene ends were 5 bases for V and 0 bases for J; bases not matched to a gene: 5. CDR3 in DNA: TGCGCCAGCAGGGTGACAGGGCCCTCCTACAATGAGCAGTTCTTC. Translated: CASRVTGPSYNEQFF.

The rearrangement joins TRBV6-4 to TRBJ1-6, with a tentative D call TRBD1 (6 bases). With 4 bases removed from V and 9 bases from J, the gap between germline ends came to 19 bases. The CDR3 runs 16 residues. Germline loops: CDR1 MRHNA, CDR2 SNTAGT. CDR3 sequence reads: CASSVFEYRAGSPLHF. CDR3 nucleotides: TGTGCCAGCAGTGTTTTCGAGTACAGGGCCGGTTCACCCCTCCACTTT.

CDR3 sequence: CASSPLGQGNYFGLDSPLHF. The CDR3 DNA follows: TGCGCCAGCAGCCCCCTGGGGCAGGGGAATTATTTCGGGTTAGATTCACCCCTCCACTTT. The chain links TRBV23-1 to TRBJ1-6; perhaps TRBD1 as D (6 bases). TRBV23-1 is an ORF, with its function uncertain. The germline V and J ends were trimmed by 6 bases and 8 bases, with 32 bases remaining between them. The CDR3 has 20 residues.

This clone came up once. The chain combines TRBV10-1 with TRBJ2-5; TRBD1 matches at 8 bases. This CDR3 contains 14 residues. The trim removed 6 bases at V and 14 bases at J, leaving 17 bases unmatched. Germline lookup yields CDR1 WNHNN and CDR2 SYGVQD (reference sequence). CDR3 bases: TGCGCCAGCAGGGACAGGGCATTCCATAGTATTTACTACTTC. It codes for CASRDRAFHSIYYF.

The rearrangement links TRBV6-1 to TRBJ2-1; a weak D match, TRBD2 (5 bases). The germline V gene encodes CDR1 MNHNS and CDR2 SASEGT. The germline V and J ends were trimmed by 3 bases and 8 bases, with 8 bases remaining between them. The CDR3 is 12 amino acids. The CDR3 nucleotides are TGTGCCAGCAGTGAGCGAGGGTATGAGCAGTTCTTC. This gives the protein CASSERGYEQFF.

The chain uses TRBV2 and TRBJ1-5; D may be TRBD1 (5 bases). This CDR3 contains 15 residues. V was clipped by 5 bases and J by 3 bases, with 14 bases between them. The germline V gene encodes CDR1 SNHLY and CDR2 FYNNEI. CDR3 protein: CASSFEVQVNQPQHF. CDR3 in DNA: TGTGCCAGCAGTTTCGAGGTACAGGTCAATCAGCCCCAGCATTTT.

As DNA, the CDR3 is TGTGCCATCAGGGACAAACAGGAATACTATGGCTACACCTTC. It yields the protein CAIRDKQEYYGYTF. J is TRBJ1-2 and V is TRBV10-3; possibly TRBD1 for D (5 bases). V gave up 6 bases and J gave up 3 bases, with 14 bases separating them. This CDR3 comprises 14 residues. CDR1 ENHRY and CDR2 SYGVKD come from the germline V gene.

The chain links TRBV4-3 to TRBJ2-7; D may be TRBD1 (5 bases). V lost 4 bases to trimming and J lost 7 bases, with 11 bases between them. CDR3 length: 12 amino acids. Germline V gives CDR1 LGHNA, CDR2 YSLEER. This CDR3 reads CASSPGQGEQYV. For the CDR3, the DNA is TGCGCCAGCAGCCCGGGCCAGGGTGAGCAGTACGTC.

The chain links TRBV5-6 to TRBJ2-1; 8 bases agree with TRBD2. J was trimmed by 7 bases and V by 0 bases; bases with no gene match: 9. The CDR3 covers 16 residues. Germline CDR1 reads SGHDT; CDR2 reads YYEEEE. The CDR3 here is CASSLAGGLNRNEQFF. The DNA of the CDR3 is TGTGCCAGCAGCTTGGCGGGGGGGCTAAATCGGAATGAGCAGTTCTTC.

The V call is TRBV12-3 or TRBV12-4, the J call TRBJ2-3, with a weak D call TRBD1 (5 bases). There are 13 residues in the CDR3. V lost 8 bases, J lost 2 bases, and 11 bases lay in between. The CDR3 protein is CASEQGATDTQYF. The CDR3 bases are TGTGCCAGCGAGCAAGGGGCCACAGATACGCAGTATTTT.

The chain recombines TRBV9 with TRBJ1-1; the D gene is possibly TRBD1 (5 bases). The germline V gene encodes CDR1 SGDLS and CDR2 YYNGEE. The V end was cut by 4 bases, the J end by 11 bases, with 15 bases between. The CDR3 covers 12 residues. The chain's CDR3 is CASSPSGGIAFF. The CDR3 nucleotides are TGTGCCAGCAGCCCCAGCGGGGGAATTGCTTTCTTT.

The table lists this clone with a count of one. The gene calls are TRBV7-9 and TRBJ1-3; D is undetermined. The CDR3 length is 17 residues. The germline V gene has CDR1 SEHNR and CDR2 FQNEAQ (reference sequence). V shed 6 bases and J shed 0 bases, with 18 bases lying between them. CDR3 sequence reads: CASSPQNPGLSGNTIYF. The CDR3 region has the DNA TGTGCCAGCAGTCCTCAAAACCCGGGTCTCTCTGGAAACACCATATATTTT.

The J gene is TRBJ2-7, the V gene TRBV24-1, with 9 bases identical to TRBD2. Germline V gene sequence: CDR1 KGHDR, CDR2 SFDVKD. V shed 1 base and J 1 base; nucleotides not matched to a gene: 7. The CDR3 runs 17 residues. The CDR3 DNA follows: TGTGCCACCAGTGATTTCGGGCTAGCGGGGACTTCCTACGAGCAGTACGTC. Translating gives CATSDFGLAGTSYEQYV.